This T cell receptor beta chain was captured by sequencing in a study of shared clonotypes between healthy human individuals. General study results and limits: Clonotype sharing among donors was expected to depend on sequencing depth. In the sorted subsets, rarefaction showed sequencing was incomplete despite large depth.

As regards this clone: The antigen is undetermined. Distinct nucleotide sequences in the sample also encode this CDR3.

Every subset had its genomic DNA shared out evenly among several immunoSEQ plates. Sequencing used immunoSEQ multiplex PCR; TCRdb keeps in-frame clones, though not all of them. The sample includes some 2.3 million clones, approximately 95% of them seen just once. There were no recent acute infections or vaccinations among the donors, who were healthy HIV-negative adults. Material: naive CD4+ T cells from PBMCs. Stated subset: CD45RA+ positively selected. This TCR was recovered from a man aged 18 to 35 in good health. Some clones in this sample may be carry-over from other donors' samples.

The CDR3 DNA reads TGTGCCAGCAGCTTGGGAGGGGCCAAAAACATTCAGTACTTC. Protein product: CASSLGGAKNIQYF. The chain is built from TRBV5-4 and TRBJ2-4, with a tentative D call TRBD2 (5 bases). Trimming took 0 bases from V and 1 from J, leaving 5 bases between them. Germline-derived CDR1 and CDR2 are SGHNT and YYREEE (reference sequence). The CDR3 consists of 14 residues.